A selection of T cell receptor beta chains follows, all from one sample in a study of blood T cell repertoires in COVID-19. Sequencing used immunoSEQ multiplex PCR; TCRdb keeps in-frame clones, though not all of them. The sample holds some 200,000 clones; around 84% are singletons and the top ten take 13% to 15%. The sequenced sample was peripheral blood. Receptors were obtained from a man aged 30-40 years with active or convalescent COVID-19. CDR3s include the opening cysteine and the closing phenylalanine or tryptophan. D genes are given only for firm matches. Only part of the rows carry a size: once, few, many, or a class if the clone is expanded.

j_call: TRBJ2-1
v_call: TRBV11-3
clone_size: -
d_call: TRBD2
cdr3_nt: TGTGCCAGCAGCCCCCGGACTAGCGGGAGGGCGGCTTACAATGAGCAGTTCTTC
cdr3_aa: CASSPRTSGRAAYNEQFF

j_call: TRBJ2-5
v_call: TRBV9
clone_size: -
d_call: -
cdr3_nt: TGTGCCAGCTCACAGGGAGAAGAGACCCAGTACTTC
cdr3_aa: CASSQGEETQYF

j_call: TRBJ2-5
v_call: TRBV28
clone_size: -
d_call: TRBD2
cdr3_nt: TGTGCCAGCAGTAGCGGGGAGGCACCGGGGTCAGGGACCCAGTACTTC
cdr3_aa: CASSSGEAPGSGTQYF

j_call: TRBJ1-5
v_call: TRBV21-1
clone_size: once
d_call: -
cdr3_nt: TGTGCCAGCATAGTAGGGACAGGGAAGTTTCAGCCCCAGCATTTT
cdr3_aa: CASIVGTGKFQPQHF

j_call: TRBJ1-2
v_call: TRBV27
clone_size: -
d_call: -
cdr3_nt: TGTGCCAGCAGTTTCAGGGGTCGGGGTAACTATGGCTACACCTTC
cdr3_aa: CASSFRGRGNYGYTF

j_call: TRBJ2-4
v_call: TRBV6-5
clone_size: -
d_call: TRBD1
cdr3_nt: TGTGCCAGCAGGGGGACCGGGACAGGGACAAACATTCAGTACTTC
cdr3_aa: CASRGTGTGTNIQYF

j_call: TRBJ1-3
v_call: TRBV6-1
clone_size: -
d_call: -
cdr3_nt: TGTGCCAGCAGTGATATTGGAGGGCCTGGAAACACCATATATTTT
cdr3_aa: CASSDIGGPGNTIYF

j_call: TRBJ1-3
v_call: TRBV5-5
clone_size: -
d_call: -
cdr3_nt: TGTGCCAGCAGCTTGGGGCCCGAGGCAGGAAACACCATATATTTT
cdr3_aa: CASSLGPEAGNTIYF

j_call: TRBJ1-2
v_call: TRBV6-1
clone_size: -
d_call: TRBD1
cdr3_nt: TGTGCCAGCAGTGAGGTGGGCAGGGGGAACTATGGCTACACCTTC
cdr3_aa: CASSEVGRGNYGYTF

j_call: TRBJ2-1
v_call: TRBV7-9
clone_size: once
d_call: TRBD1
cdr3_nt: TGTGCCAGCAGCTTCCAAGACAGGGGAAGGAATGAGCAGTTCTTC
cdr3_aa: CASSFQDRGRNEQFF

j_call: TRBJ2-7
v_call: TRBV6-1
clone_size: -
d_call: -
cdr3_nt: TGTGCCAGCAGTGCCATAACCGGGCAGGGTTTCTCCTACGAGCAGTACTTC
cdr3_aa: CASSAITGQGFSYEQYF

j_call: TRBJ1-2
v_call: TRBV29-1
clone_size: few
d_call: TRBD1
cdr3_nt: TGCAGCGTGGAGACAGGGGTTGCAGGCTATGGCTACACCTTC
cdr3_aa: CSVETGVAGYGYTF

j_call: TRBJ2-2
v_call: TRBV28
clone_size: few
d_call: TRBD1
cdr3_nt: TGTGCCAGCAGTTTGGAAGGGGGCGTTAACACCGGGGAGCTGTTTTTT
cdr3_aa: CASSLEGGVNTGELFF

j_call: TRBJ1-1
v_call: TRBV3-1/TRBV3-2
clone_size: -
d_call: -
cdr3_nt: TGTGCCAGCAGCCCGGCCGGGGGCACTGAAGCTTTCTTT
cdr3_aa: CASSPAGGTEAFF

j_call: TRBJ1-1
v_call: TRBV19
clone_size: -
d_call: TRBD1
cdr3_nt: TGTGCCAGTAGTGCCGGGGACAGGGGGACTGAAGCTTTCTTT
cdr3_aa: CASSAGDRGTEAFF

j_call: TRBJ1-2
v_call: TRBV3-1/TRBV3-2
clone_size: -
d_call: -
cdr3_nt: TGTGCCAGCAGCCAACTACAGGGTCGAGACTATGGCTACACCTTC
cdr3_aa: CASSQLQGRDYGYTF

j_call: TRBJ2-2
v_call: TRBV24-1
clone_size: -
d_call: TRBD1
cdr3_nt: TGTGCCACCAGTGACCTGGGACAGGGTCCCACCGGGGAGCTGTTTTTT
cdr3_aa: CATSDLGQGPTGELFF

j_call: TRBJ2-2
v_call: TRBV2
clone_size: -
d_call: -
cdr3_nt: TGTGCCAGCAGTGGAGAGCCGGCCGGGGAGCTGTTTTTT
cdr3_aa: CASSGEPAGELFF

j_call: TRBJ2-7
v_call: TRBV7-2
clone_size: -
d_call: -
cdr3_nt: TGTGCCAGCAGCTTAGTGGCTCACCCGGGTGGGGAGCAGTACTTC
cdr3_aa: CASSLVAHPGGEQYF

j_call: TRBJ1-6
v_call: TRBV9
clone_size: -
d_call: -
cdr3_nt: TGTGCCAGCAGCGTAGAGAGACAGCACAATTCACCCCTCCACTTT
cdr3_aa: CASSVERQHNSPLHF

j_call: TRBJ2-7
v_call: TRBV11-3
clone_size: once
d_call: TRBD2
cdr3_nt: TGTGCCAGCAGCTGGATGGGGGGTAGCGGGTCCTACGAGCAGTACTTC
cdr3_aa: CASSWMGGSGSYEQYF

j_call: TRBJ1-2
v_call: TRBV14
clone_size: few
d_call: -
cdr3_nt: TGTGCCAGCAGCCGGGAAGGAAACAGGGCCGACTACACCTTC
cdr3_aa: CASSREGNRADYTF

j_call: TRBJ2-5
v_call: TRBV19
clone_size: once
d_call: -
cdr3_nt: TGTGCCACCGCGACAGAGCAATTGGAGACCCAGTACTTC
cdr3_aa: CATATEQLETQYF

j_call: TRBJ2-7
v_call: TRBV7-2
clone_size: -
d_call: TRBD1
cdr3_nt: TGTGCCAGCAGCATCGGACCCTGGGACAGGCGAGAATACGAGCAGTACTTC
cdr3_aa: CASSIGPWDRREYEQYF

j_call: TRBJ2-2
v_call: TRBV19
clone_size: -
d_call: TRBD2
cdr3_nt: TGTGCCAGTAGTCCAAGGACTAGCGGCACCGGGGAGCTGTTTTTT
cdr3_aa: CASSPRTSGTGELFF

j_call: TRBJ2-1
v_call: TRBV4-1
clone_size: -
d_call: TRBD2
cdr3_nt: TGCGCCAGCAGCCACGGCGGGGGCTACAATGAGCAGTTCTTC
cdr3_aa: CASSHGGGYNEQFF

j_call: TRBJ2-1
v_call: TRBV3-1/TRBV3-2
clone_size: -
d_call: TRBD2
cdr3_nt: TGTGCCAGCAGCCACATCTCGGGGCGGGAGGTAGGGAATGAGCAGTTCTTC
cdr3_aa: CASSHISGREVGNEQFF

j_call: TRBJ1-1
v_call: TRBV13
clone_size: -
d_call: -
cdr3_nt: TGTGCCAGCAGCTGGGGCAGGGGGAACACTGAAGCTTTCTTT
cdr3_aa: CASSWGRGNTEAFF

j_call: TRBJ1-2
v_call: TRBV28
clone_size: -
d_call: -
cdr3_nt: TGTGCCAGCAGCCTTGGGCCCCTCTATGGCTACACCTTC
cdr3_aa: CASSLGPLYGYTF

j_call: TRBJ1-1
v_call: TRBV10-3
clone_size: -
d_call: TRBD1
cdr3_nt: TGTGCCATCAGTGAGTCAATAGGGGGCAGGACTGAAGCTTTCTTT
cdr3_aa: CAISESIGGRTEAFF

j_call: TRBJ1-2
v_call: TRBV6-5
clone_size: -
d_call: -
cdr3_nt: TGTGCCAGCAGTTACTCGCCTCAGGGGTCCTATGGCTACACCTTC
cdr3_aa: CASSYSPQGSYGYTF

j_call: TRBJ2-7
v_call: TRBV6-5
clone_size: -
d_call: TRBD1
cdr3_nt: TGTGCCAGCAGCCCCCTCGGGACAGGGAGCTACGAGCAGTACTTC
cdr3_aa: CASSPLGTGSYEQYF

j_call: TRBJ1-2
v_call: TRBV11-2
clone_size: -
d_call: TRBD1
cdr3_nt: TGTGCCAGCAGCTCCCGGACAGGGGGCTGGGGCTACACCTTC
cdr3_aa: CASSSRTGGWGYTF

j_call: TRBJ2-7
v_call: TRBV5-8
clone_size: once
d_call: TRBD1
cdr3_nt: TGTGCCAGCAGCTTGTGGACAGGTTACGAGCAGTACTTC
cdr3_aa: CASSLWTGYEQYF

j_call: TRBJ1-1
v_call: TRBV15
clone_size: -
d_call: -
cdr3_nt: TGTGCCACCAGCAGAGAGGGGGGGCGGGCTGAAGCTTTCTTT
cdr3_aa: CATSREGGRAEAFF

j_call: TRBJ2-7
v_call: TRBV6-5
clone_size: -
d_call: -
cdr3_nt: TGTGCCAGCAGTTATTCGACGCCCGCGGAGACCTACGAGCAGTACTTC
cdr3_aa: CASSYSTPAETYEQYF

j_call: TRBJ2-3
v_call: TRBV10-2
clone_size: -
d_call: TRBD1
cdr3_nt: TGCGCCAGCAGAGGACAGGCCCTCACAGATACGCAGTATTTT
cdr3_aa: CASRGQALTDTQYF

j_call: TRBJ1-3
v_call: TRBV3-1/TRBV3-2
clone_size: -
d_call: -
cdr3_nt: TGTGCCAGCAGCCAAGTCTCGGGGTCGGGGACCATATATTTT
cdr3_aa: CASSQVSGSGTIYF

j_call: TRBJ2-3
v_call: TRBV24-1
clone_size: -
d_call: TRBD2
cdr3_nt: TGTGCCACCAGGGGAGCGGGAGCAATGAATACGCAGTATTTT
cdr3_aa: CATRGAGAMNTQYF

j_call: TRBJ2-7
v_call: TRBV27
clone_size: -
d_call: TRBD1
cdr3_nt: TGTGCCAGCAGCAGACAGGGGGTGCAGGTCCCCTACGAGCAGTACTTC
cdr3_aa: CASSRQGVQVPYEQYF

j_call: TRBJ2-1
v_call: TRBV18
clone_size: -
d_call: -
cdr3_nt: TGTGCCAGCTCACCACCATCCCCGTACAATGAGCAGTTCTTC
cdr3_aa: CASSPPSPYNEQFF

j_call: TRBJ1-1
v_call: TRBV4-2
clone_size: -
d_call: -
cdr3_nt: TGTGCCAGCAGCCCGCACACCAACATGAACACTGAAGCTTTCTTT
cdr3_aa: CASSPHTNMNTEAFF

j_call: TRBJ2-1
v_call: TRBV27
clone_size: -
d_call: -
cdr3_nt: TGTGCCAGCAGTTTTGGAAAGCTAGCCGAGCAGTTCTTC
cdr3_aa: CASSFGKLAEQFF

j_call: TRBJ2-1
v_call: TRBV24-1
clone_size: -
d_call: TRBD2
cdr3_nt: TGTGCCACCAGCGCCTCGGCGGGAGGAGATCCCTACAATGAGCAGTTCTTC
cdr3_aa: CATSASAGGDPYNEQFF

j_call: TRBJ1-1
v_call: TRBV3-1/TRBV3-2
clone_size: once
d_call: -
cdr3_nt: TGTGCCAGCAGCCAAGTAGGCAGGGGCAGGCCTGAAGCTTTCTTT
cdr3_aa: CASSQVGRGRPEAFF

j_call: TRBJ1-2
v_call: TRBV28
clone_size: -
d_call: -
cdr3_nt: TGTGCCAGCAGATCGACGGAGAACTATGGCTACACCTTC
cdr3_aa: CASRSTENYGYTF

j_call: TRBJ1-4
v_call: TRBV21-1
clone_size: -
d_call: -
cdr3_nt: TGTGCCAGCAGCCTTAGGACAGGCGAAAAACTGTTTTTT
cdr3_aa: CASSLRTGEKLFF

j_call: TRBJ2-7
v_call: TRBV4-3
clone_size: -
d_call: TRBD2
cdr3_nt: TGCGCCAGCAGCCAAGATCTCAGGCGGTCTAGCGGGGACCGTTTATCCTACGAGCAGTACTTC
cdr3_aa: CASSQDLRRSSGDRLSYEQYF